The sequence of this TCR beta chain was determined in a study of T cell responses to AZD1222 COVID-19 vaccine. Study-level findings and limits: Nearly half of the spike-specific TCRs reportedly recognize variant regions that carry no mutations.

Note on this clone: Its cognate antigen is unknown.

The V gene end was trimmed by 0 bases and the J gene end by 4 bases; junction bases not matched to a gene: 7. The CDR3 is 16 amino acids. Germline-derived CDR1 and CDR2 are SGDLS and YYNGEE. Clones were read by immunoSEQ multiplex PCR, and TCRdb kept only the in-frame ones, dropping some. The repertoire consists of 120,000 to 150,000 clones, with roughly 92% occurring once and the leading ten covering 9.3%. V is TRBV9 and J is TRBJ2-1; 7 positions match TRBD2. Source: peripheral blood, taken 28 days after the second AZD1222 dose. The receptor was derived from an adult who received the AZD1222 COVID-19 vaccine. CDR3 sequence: CASSVVSRGGYNEQFF. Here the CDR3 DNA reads TGTGCCAGCAGCGTAGTGTCCCGGGGAGGGTACAATGAGCAGTTCTTC.